The 4 T cell receptor beta chains below were found in one sample sequenced in a study of T-cell reconstitution after alpha-beta-depleted transplantation in children (dated by TCRdb to the mid-2010s). The label giving this sample's time point can be read as: day 60 (about 2 months) after transplantation. The treatment or condition tag for this specimen amounts to: allogeneic hematopoietic cell transplantation with graft depleted of TCRalphabeta T cells and CD19 B cells. Library construction relied on PCR. The sample was run on an Illumina HiSeq 2500. Molecular barcoding was employed in the preparation of TCR libraries, with unique molecular identifiers being used to normalize TCRbeta repertoire quantification. The raw public reads went through TCRdb reprocessing: fastp at Q25, MiXCR clone calling, in-frame beta chains kept. Every entry covers one CDR3 protein and lists the most common genes and DNA from its rows. This sample is represented by about 20,000 distinct CDR3 sequences; 13% of them were singletons. The ten largest clones represent approximately 40% of the sample.

Here the sequenced sample was PBMCs, mostly from graft donor cells, taken 60 days after TCRalphabeta/CD19-depleted stem cell transplant. Source of these receptors: a female patient aged 2-9 years who had a stem cell transplant for congenital amegakaryocytic thrombocytopenia, so the T cells may come from the graft donor.

This clonotype came up many times. V and J are TRBV28 and TRBJ1-5; D is unresolved. The CDR3 has 18 amino acids. Trimming shortened V by 1 base and J by 0 bases, and 16 bases separated the two germline ends. Germline loops: CDR1 MDHEN, CDR2 SYDVKM. In DNA, the CDR3 is TGTGCCAGCAGTTTATCCGGACTTCGACGGTCTAGCAATCAGCCCCAGCATTTT. This sequence encodes CASSLSGLRRSSNQPQHF.

Ten or more counts support this clonotype. The CDR3 bases are TGTGCCAGCAGCTTTGCCCCCCGGGAGGTCTACGAGCAGTACTTC. Translated, it gives CASSFAPREVYEQYF. The gene calls are TRBV5-5 and TRBJ2-7, with 7 positions matching TRBD2. The length of the CDR3 is 15 residues. V lost 2 bases, J lost 3 bases, and 8 bases stayed unmatched. CDR1 is SGHKS and CDR2 is YYEKEE in the germline V gene (reference sequence).

Many counts were recorded for this clonotype. The chain carries TRBV7-2 and TRBJ2-3; 10 positions match TRBD2. The CDR3 loop spans 16 amino acids. The V gene's germline CDR1 is SGHTA and CDR2 FQGNSA. V gave up 1 base and J gave up 6 bases; unmatched junction bases: 7. The CDR3 region has the DNA TGTGCCAGCAGCTTAGGTTTAGCGGGAGGTGGTGATACGCAGTATTTT. Translated: CASSLGLAGGGDTQYF.

This clonotype came up many times. The chain links TRBV27 to TRBJ2-5; a weak D match, TRBD2 (6 bases). Germline loops: CDR1 MNHEY, CDR2 SMNVEV (reference sequence). There are 13 residues in the CDR3. The germline V and J ends were trimmed by 5 bases and 13 bases, with 20 bases remaining between them. CDR3 sequence reads: CASSPGTGLTVYF. Written as DNA, the CDR3 is TGTGCCAGCAGTCCGGGTACGGGACTGACAGTGTACTTC.